This T cell receptor (beta chain) emerged from a study of identifying expanded T cells in peripheral blood (dated by TCRdb to between 2018 and 2021). The study in broad terms: Technical replicates were generated by sequencing separate aliquots of the same genomic DNA pool, with four replicates compared pairwise.

TCRbeta CDR3 regions were profiled by bias-controlled multiplex PCR amplification of genomic DNA with the immunoSEQ Assay. As for the authors' bioinformatics: The absolute abundance of each unique TCRbeta CDR3 region was quantified after sequences were collapsed and filtered. Differential abundance was assessed using a binomial (Fisher-equivalent) model and a beta-binomial model in which time-dependent variance fitted from healthy donors was added. Clones with fewer than 5 combined templates were removed, and a clone was called differentially abundant if the clone's Benjamini-Hochberg FDR was below 0.01. Using the form v = (b*log(k)+a)^2, the beta-binomial variance was modeled as a function of the total template count across the two samples. Not all clones reach the TCRdb copy of this immuneACCESS table, which keeps in-frame sequences only. Checked studies attribute under half of the gap to unresolved V genes and leave the rest unexplained. V, J and clone size were drawn from that table, and D and trimming were deduced from the DNA. The sample table holds 80,000 to 90,000 clones, of which approximately 86% were seen once. The leading ten clones occupy 5.6% of the sample.

During the collection period, no immune events, such as infections, were documented for the healthy donors. Blood repertoires from healthy donors were used as a training cohort for calibrating time-dependent variance in a beta-binomial model of differential abundance of T-cell clones. The training cohort comprised ten or so healthy donors, 3 female and 7 male. The donors were between roughly 29 and 70 years old, with an average age of around 42 years. Obtained from a commercial supplier, whole blood was collected from each healthy donor at three time points set two weeks apart. For immunosequencing, genomic DNA was extracted from unsorted whole blood. Results the study describes overall, beyond this receptor: In all healthy donors, the variance in clone template counts between samples taken about 14 days apart rose significantly as total template count increased. The binomial model flagged about 1.2 differentially abundant clones between technical replicates, compared with about 16 over around 2 weeks and 19 over about four weeks. Across all healthy-donor time intervals, the beta-binomial model significantly cut both the number of clones called differentially abundant and the false-positive rate. The authors expected that biological variance in healthy repertoires might rise further over much longer intervals, such as months to years.

CDR1 and CDR2 are read off the germline V gene as LGHNT and FRNRAP. Including cysteine and phenylalanine, the CDR3 has 14 amino acids. Just CDR3 DNA is preserved here, 42 bases in frame from base 1. Relative to germline, V is missing 4 bases and J is missing 4 bases, with 5 bases of the junction outside any gene match. As regards this clone: There is no known antigen for this receptor. No much larger clone is present one base from it, and per-base qualities are unavailable.

This sequence originates from a person aged 18 to 75 in good health. The V gene is TRBV12-5 and the J gene is TRBJ2-5, with 8 bases matching TRBD1. The sequenced sample was blood. The bases read TGTGCTAGTGGTTCCCGACAGGGGAGAGAGACCCAGTACTTC. The resulting protein is CASGSRQGRETQYF.